This is a list of T cell receptor beta chains from one sample in a study of cytomegalovirus exposure and HLA in healthy donors. Repertoires were generated with immunoSEQ multiplex PCR, while TCRdb's copy carries only in-frame clones and drops some. The sample lists 200,000 or so clones, about 70% occurring once. The sequencing sample was made of PBMCs. The receptors derive from a man aged 35-49 years in good health and CMV-seropositive. Both conserved end residues are part of each CDR3. A D gene is named only where the DNA matches it firmly. Clone size, where shown, is once, few, many, or a class for clones that have expanded.

DNA: TGTGCCAGCAGCTTGGAAGGAGGGCTGGCTTTCTTT
CDR3: CASSLEGGLAFF
size: -
V: TRBV5-4
J: TRBJ1-1
D: -

DNA: TGCGCCAGCAGTGATGGGACAGGGAATGAAAAACTGTTTTTT
CDR3: CASSDGTGNEKLFF
size: few
V: TRBV10-1
J: TRBJ1-4
D: TRBD1

DNA: TGCGCCAGCAGTTCTCAACAGGGGGGAAACACCATATATTTT
CDR3: CASSSQQGGNTIYF
size: -
V: TRBV5-1
J: TRBJ1-3
D: TRBD1

DNA: TGTGCCATCAGTGAGACCAGGACAGGGGTCGGCTACACCTTC
CDR3: CAISETRTGVGYTF
size: -
V: TRBV10-3
J: TRBJ1-2
D: TRBD1

DNA: TGCGCCAGCAGCTTGGAAGGGAAGGGGGAAAAACTGTTTTTT
CDR3: CASSLEGKGEKLFF
size: -
V: TRBV5-1
J: TRBJ1-4
D: -

DNA: TGTGCCAGCAGTCTCCGGGACACCTTTGGCGAGCAGTACTTC
CDR3: CASSLRDTFGEQYF
size: -
V: TRBV28
J: TRBJ2-7
D: -

DNA: TGTGCCATCGGGGGGGGTCAGGGGAACCAAGAGACCCAGTACTTC
CDR3: CAIGGGQGNQETQYF
size: -
V: TRBV10-3
J: TRBJ2-5
D: -

DNA: TGTGCCAGCAGCAATTACAGGCTCAGCCTAAATGAAAAACTGTTTTTT
CDR3: CASSNYRLSLNEKLFF
size: -
V: TRBV5-6
J: TRBJ1-4
D: -

DNA: TGTGCCAGCCGGACACCCTCTCTTGGCTACACCTTC
CDR3: CASRTPSLGYTF
size: -
V: TRBV6-5
J: TRBJ1-2
D: -

DNA: TGTGCCAGCAGACACCTTGGAGGGCTGAACACTGAAGCTTTCTTT
CDR3: CASRHLGGLNTEAFF
size: once
V: TRBV7-9
J: TRBJ1-1
D: -

DNA: TGCGCCAGCTGGGCCAGGGGTTCCTATGGCTACACCTTC
CDR3: CASWARGSYGYTF
size: few
V: TRBV10-2
J: TRBJ1-2
D: -

DNA: TGTGCCAGCAGCCTTAGCGGGGCCCACTACGAGCAGTACTTC
CDR3: CASSLSGAHYEQYF
size: -
V: TRBV7-8
J: TRBJ2-7
D: TRBD2

DNA: TGCGCCAGCAGCCCCCCGGTGCGGGACAGGGAGTTATCTGGAAACACCATATATTTT
CDR3: CASSPPVRDRELSGNTIYF
size: once
V: TRBV23-1
J: TRBJ1-3
D: TRBD1

DNA: TGCAGCGTTAGGACAGGGGAAGCTTTCTTT
CDR3: CSVRTGEAFF
size: few
V: TRBV29-1
J: TRBJ1-1
D: TRBD1

DNA: TGTGCCAGCAGTCCCCCCGGGACAGATAACTATGGCTACACCTTC
CDR3: CASSPPGTDNYGYTF
size: -
V: TRBV27
J: TRBJ1-2
D: TRBD1

DNA: TGTGCCAGTAGTGGGCAGCATAATAGCAATCAGCCCCAGCATTTT
CDR3: CASSGQHNSNQPQHF
size: -
V: TRBV19
J: TRBJ1-5
D: -

DNA: TGTGCCAGTCGAGGTAGGAGGGCCCAAATCTATGGCTACACCTTC
CDR3: CASRGRRAQIYGYTF
size: -
V: TRBV19
J: TRBJ1-2
D: -

DNA: TGCGCCAGCAGCCAAGTTTCACACCTTTTCGACGAGCAGTACTTC
CDR3: CASSQVSHLFDEQYF
size: -
V: TRBV4-3
J: TRBJ2-7
D: -

DNA: TGTGCCAGCAGCTTATCCAGGGGATTAGGAAACACTGAAGCTTTCTTT
CDR3: CASSLSRGLGNTEAFF
size: -
V: TRBV7-9
J: TRBJ1-1
D: -

DNA: TGCGCCAGCAGGGGGGGTACCGAGGGCAACGAGCAGTACTTC
CDR3: CASRGGTEGNEQYF
size: -
V: TRBV5-1
J: TRBJ2-7
D: -

DNA: TGTGCCAGCAGCCCCCTTGGGGGGATTGCGACAGATACGCAGTATTTT
CDR3: CASSPLGGIATDTQYF
size: -
V: TRBV9
J: TRBJ2-3
D: -

DNA: TGTGCCAGTACTGACAGGCACTCTGGAAACACCATATATTTT
CDR3: CASTDRHSGNTIYF
size: -
V: TRBV19
J: TRBJ1-3
D: -

DNA: TGTGCCAGCAGTAAGGTCGGGGTAGGAGAGACCCAGTACTTC
CDR3: CASSKVGVGETQYF
size: once
V: TRBV27
J: TRBJ2-5
D: -

DNA: TGCGCCAGCAGCTCCCTGGGAGGGATCGCATACGAGCAGTACTTC
CDR3: CASSSLGGIAYEQYF
size: -
V: TRBV5-1
J: TRBJ2-7
D: TRBD2

DNA: TGTGCCAGCAGCTCCCGACAGGGGGCGGCCCATTCACCCCTCCACTTT
CDR3: CASSSRQGAAHSPLHF
size: -
V: TRBV5-8
J: TRBJ1-6
D: TRBD1

DNA: TGTGCCAGCAGCACGCGTCCCGCGTCCTATAATTCACCCCTCCACTTT
CDR3: CASSTRPASYNSPLHF
size: once
V: TRBV7-8
J: TRBJ1-6
D: -

DNA: TGTGCCAGCAGCTTAGGGGTCGGGTCCTACGAGCAGTACTTC
CDR3: CASSLGVGSYEQYF
size: -
V: TRBV11-2
J: TRBJ2-7
D: -

DNA: TGTGCCAGCAGTGAACCCCTGAGGACAGGGTCTCGAAACACCATATATTTT
CDR3: CASSEPLRTGSRNTIYF
size: -
V: TRBV6-1
J: TRBJ1-3
D: TRBD1

DNA: TGTGCCAGCAGTGCCATCGGACAGGGTAACTATGGCTACACCTTC
CDR3: CASSAIGQGNYGYTF
size: -
V: TRBV6-5
J: TRBJ1-2
D: TRBD1

DNA: TGTGCCAGCAGCTCGGGACAGGGAGGGCCCCTCCACTTT
CDR3: CASSSGQGGPLHF
size: -
V: TRBV7-2
J: TRBJ1-6
D: TRBD1

DNA: TGTGCCAGTAGTAGGGACACCGGGAGGAGGGAGACCCAGTACTTC
CDR3: CASSRDTGRRETQYF
size: -
V: TRBV19
J: TRBJ2-5
D: -

DNA: TGCGCCAGCACCCTTGGGGCTAGCGGGGGGGCTACAGATACGCAGTATTTT
CDR3: CASTLGASGGATDTQYF
size: -
V: TRBV5-1
J: TRBJ2-3
D: TRBD2

DNA: TGTGCCACCGGACAGGGCCTCTATATGAACACTGAAGCTTTCTTT
CDR3: CATGQGLYMNTEAFF
size: once
V: TRBV2
J: TRBJ1-1
D: TRBD1

DNA: TGTGCCAGCGGACAGGGGGCCAAAAACATTCAGTACTTC
CDR3: CASGQGAKNIQYF
size: -
V: TRBV27
J: TRBJ2-4
D: TRBD1

DNA: TGCGCCAGCAGCCCAACTAGCGGGGGGACCTACGAGCAGTACTTC
CDR3: CASSPTSGGTYEQYF
size: -
V: TRBV5-1
J: TRBJ2-7
D: TRBD2

DNA: TGTGCCAGCAGCTGGGCGGGTAGCAATGAGCAGTTCTTC
CDR3: CASSWAGSNEQFF
size: -
V: TRBV7-2
J: TRBJ2-1
D: -

DNA: TGTGCCAGCAGCACCATAGGGGGCAGAAACACCATATATTTT
CDR3: CASSTIGGRNTIYF
size: once
V: TRBV28
J: TRBJ1-3
D: TRBD1

DNA: TGCAGCGTTGCCCCGGGACAGGGTTATGGCTACACCTTC
CDR3: CSVAPGQGYGYTF
size: -
V: TRBV29-1
J: TRBJ1-2
D: TRBD1